The rows below give T cell receptor beta chains drawn from one sample of a study of cytomegalovirus exposure and HLA in healthy donors. TCRdb's table, derived via immunoSEQ multiplex PCR, lists solely in-frame clones and lacks some. The data contain about 98,000 clones, around 70% of them singletons. The sequenced sample consisted of PBMCs. All receptors derive from a man aged 45-65 years in good health and CMV-seronegative. Each CDR3 is given with its conserved first and last residue. D genes are given only for firm matches. Clone size is stated in some rows and not others, as once, few, many or a class when expanded.

TRBV5-1	TRBJ2-2	NA	few	CASSLATVNTGELFF	TGCGCCAGCAGCTTGGCGACAGTGAACACCGGGGAGCTGTTTTTT
TRBV10-3	TRBJ2-7	NA	NA	CAISAGIAYEQYF	TGTGCCATCAGTGCGGGAATTGCTTACGAGCAGTACTTC
TRBV7-9	TRBJ2-1	TRBD2	few	CASSRRGGTSDEQFF	TGTGCCAGCAGCCGACGGGGGGGCACAAGTGATGAGCAGTTCTTC
TRBV27	TRBJ1-2	TRBD1	NA	CASRGTGGSGYTF	TGTGCCAGCAGGGGGACAGGGGGATCAGGCTACACCTTC
TRBV28	TRBJ2-7	NA	NA	CASSLSGSTYF	TGTGCCAGCAGTTTATCCGGGAGTACGTACTTC
TRBV28	TRBJ1-1	TRBD1	NA	CASSSSGTGTGDTEAFF	TGTGCCAGCAGTTCCTCAGGGACAGGTACTGGGGACACTGAAGCTTTCTTT
TRBV6-6	TRBJ2-4	TRBD2	NA	CASSLAGGPVNIQYF	TGTGCCAGCAGTCTAGCGGGAGGGCCGGTAAACATTCAGTACTTC
TRBV5-4	TRBJ1-4	TRBD1	few	CASSLVARGRSNEKLFF	TGTGCCAGCAGCTTGGTGGCCAGGGGGCGATCTAATGAAAAACTGTTTTTT
TRBV19	TRBJ2-1	TRBD2	NA	CASSSGREWNEQFF	TGTGCCAGTAGTAGCGGGAGGGAGTGGAATGAGCAGTTCTTC
TRBV28	TRBJ1-5	NA	NA	CASRPPGEGQPQHF	TGTGCCAGCAGGCCTCCAGGGGAGGGTCAGCCCCAGCATTTT
TRBV4-1	TRBJ2-1	TRBD2	NA	CASSPWTSSHNEQFF	TGCGCCAGCAGCCCTTGGACTAGCAGCCACAATGAGCAGTTCTTC
TRBV5-8	TRBJ2-3	NA	once	CASSASIGTQYF	TGTGCCAGCAGCGCTAGCATCGGTACGCAGTATTTT
TRBV4-1	TRBJ2-3	NA	NA	CASSQDAGGTDTQYF	TGCGCCAGCAGCCAAGATGCAGGGGGCACAGATACGCAGTATTTT
TRBV5-4	TRBJ1-2	TRBD1	once	CASSLGDRVGYGYTF	TGTGCCAGCAGCTTGGGAGACAGGGTTGGCTATGGCTACACCTTC
TRBV7-3	TRBJ2-3	TRBD2	few	CASSLAGVGTDTQYF	TGTGCCAGCAGCTTAGCGGGAGTGGGGACAGATACGCAGTATTTT
TRBV5-1	TRBJ2-3	NA	NA	CASSLLYGGGITDTQYF	TGCGCCAGCAGCTTGCTATATGGAGGGGGCATAACAGATACGCAGTATTTT
TRBV5-8	TRBJ1-2	NA	few	CASGTGFGYGYTF	TGTGCCAGCGGAACAGGGTTCGGCTATGGCTACACCTTC
TRBV2	TRBJ2-7	NA	NA	CASSVGRQYYEQYF	TGTGCCAGCAGTGTAGGTCGACAGTACTACGAGCAGTACTTC
TRBV27	TRBJ2-7	TRBD2	NA	CASRAGDRSYEQYF	TGTGCCAGCAGGGCGGGGGACCGCTCCTACGAGCAGTACTTC
TRBV6-9	TRBJ2-7	TRBD2	NA	CASGWGGPGLDCYEQYF	TGTGCCAGCGGATGGGGGGGACCGGGACTAGATTGCTACGAGCAGTACTTC
TRBV29-1	TRBJ2-4	NA	NA	CSVAWGWGVAKNIQYF	TGCAGCGTTGCTTGGGGTTGGGGGGTAGCCAAAAACATTCAGTACTTC
TRBV5-1	TRBJ1-1	NA	NA	CASSLVAGLNTEAFF	TGCGCCAGCAGCTTGGTGGCGGGATTGAACACTGAAGCTTTCTTT
TRBV6-4	TRBJ2-3	TRBD2	once	CASSDSASGGAVWDTQYF	TGTGCCAGCAGTGACTCGGCTAGCGGGGGGGCAGTGTGGGATACGCAGTATTTT
TRBV6-6	TRBJ2-3	NA	NA	CAIGMSTDTQYF	TGTGCCATCGGGATGAGCACAGATACGCAGTATTTT
TRBV2	TRBJ2-2	TRBD1	NA	CASRGQGINTGELFF	TGTGCCAGCAGGGGACAGGGTATTAACACCGGGGAGCTGTTTTTT
TRBV4-3	TRBJ1-4	TRBD1	NA	CASSQTQTGPEEKLFF	TGCGCCAGCAGCCAAACCCAGACAGGGCCGGAGGAAAAACTGTTTTTT
TRBV6-6	TRBJ2-7	TRBD1	NA	CASSPLTGTGIYEQYF	TGTGCCAGCAGCCCCCTAACCGGGACAGGGATCTACGAGCAGTACTTC
TRBV6-5	TRBJ1-1	TRBD1	NA	CASSYSGQGRNTEAFF	TGTGCCAGCAGTTACTCGGGACAGGGGAGAAATACTGAAGCTTTCTTT
TRBV7-3	TRBJ2-1	TRBD1	NA	CASGSGQGRNEQFF	TGTGCCAGCGGGTCCGGACAGGGGAGAAATGAGCAGTTCTTC
TRBV6-1	TRBJ2-1	TRBD1	few	CASIRTPGQASEFF	TGTGCCAGCATTCGGACTCCGGGACAGGCGTCCGAGTTCTTC
TRBV7-2	TRBJ2-3	NA	NA	CASSRSTDTQYF	TGTGCCAGCAGCCGGAGCACAGATACGCAGTATTTT
TRBV10-3	TRBJ1-2	TRBD1	NA	CAISESLGQSQGYGYTF	TGTGCCATCAGTGAGTCGTTGGGACAGTCCCAAGGGTATGGCTACACCTTC
TRBV4-3	TRBJ1-1	TRBD1	NA	CASSLYRGTNTEAFF	TGCGCCAGCAGCCTGTACAGGGGAACGAACACTGAAGCTTTCTTT
TRBV27	TRBJ2-7	TRBD1	NA	CASSSDRGLHEQYF	TGTGCCAGCAGTTCGGACAGGGGGCTCCACGAGCAGTACTTC
TRBV4-1	TRBJ1-2	NA	NA	CASSQGRRTNYGYTF	TGCGCCAGCAGCCAAGGCAGGAGGACTAACTATGGCTACACCTTC
TRBV9	TRBJ1-1	NA	NA	CASSIQTEMNTEAFF	TGTGCCAGCAGCATCCAGACAGAGATGAACACTGAAGCTTTCTTT
TRBV5-4	TRBJ2-1	NA	NA	CASSLVPYEQFF	TGTGCCAGCAGCTTGGTCCCCTATGAGCAGTTCTTC
TRBV11-2	TRBJ2-1	TRBD2	once	CASSLSRSSGIYNEQFF	TGTGCCAGCAGCTTATCTCGGTCTAGCGGGATTTACAATGAGCAGTTCTTC
TRBV4-1	TRBJ1-1	NA	few	CASSQVEGSGVAFF	TGCGCCAGCAGCCAAGTCGAGGGTTCCGGGGTAGCTTTCTTT
TRBV19	TRBJ1-3	NA	NA	CASSIPGPGNTIYF	TGTGCCAGTAGTATCCCAGGTCCTGGAAACACCATATATTTT
TRBV27	TRBJ2-1	TRBD2	NA	CASRDGGLAPNNEQFF	TGTGCCAGCAGGGACGGGGGACTAGCTCCTAACAATGAGCAGTTCTTC